This TCR beta chain was sequenced during a study of cytomegalovirus exposure and HLA in healthy donors. Primers: 60 Vbeta forward and 13 Jbeta reverse. The method was immunoSEQ multiplex PCR; TCRdb's version includes in-frame clones alone and lacks a portion of them. The repertoire holds about 250,000 clones, with 80% to 95% as singletons. Only one count was recorded for this clone. The sequence came from a girl aged 2-9 years in good health and CMV-seronegative. What was sequenced was PBMCs.

CDR3 bases: TGTGCCAGCTCACCACCGAACCCAGGGGCCCTCTACGAGCAGTACTTC. Residues: CASSPPNPGALYEQYF. The chain recombines TRBV18 with TRBJ2-7; possible D gene TRBD1, 6 bases. Trimming took off 0 bases at V and 3 bases at J, with 15 bases between the two ends. There are 16 residues in the CDR3. Germline CDR1 and CDR2: KGHSH and LQKENI.